Sequencing of this T cell receptor (beta chain) was carried out in a study of T cell responses to AZD1222 COVID-19 vaccine. CDR1 is GTSNPN, CDR2 SVGIG, per germline (reference sequence). V gave up 0 bases and J gave up 4 bases, with 12 bases separating them. The CDR3 runs 14 residues. The method was immunoSEQ multiplex PCR; TCRdb's version includes in-frame clones alone and lacks a portion of them. The data contain 110,000 or so clones, approximately 86% of them singletons. The clonotype originates from an adult in good health. The chain links TRBV30 to TRBJ1-2; D gene unclear. The sequenced sample was peripheral blood, obtained on day 0 of MenACWY control vaccination. The CDR3 bases are TGTGCCTGGAGTGTACCGGGAACCTCCTATGGCTACACCTTC. This sequence encodes CAWSVPGTSYGYTF.